A selection of T cell receptor beta chains follows, all from one sample in a study of monozygotic twins with inflammatory bowel disease. No DNA is given; TCRdb re-called the 5' RACE reads and lists each CDR3 protein once. The listing contains roughly 170,000 distinct CDR3 sequences. Sequencing input: blood. The receptors derive from a human donor with ulcerative colitis or Crohn's disease, or a healthy co-twin of an affected twin (not recorded which). Each CDR3 is given with its conserved first and last residue.

>TRBV3-1|TRBJ2-3
CASSRGEVADTQYF
>TRBV5-4|TRBJ2-5
CASSLLPVETQYF
>TRBV4-3|TRBJ2-7
CASSQDRGNNYEQYF
>TRBV12-3/TRBV12-4|TRBJ2-7
CASSLTGTYEQYF
>TRBV6-5|TRBJ2-5
CASSYNSGRQETQYF
>TRBV20-1|TRBJ2-1
CSASRLVSPTEQFF
>TRBV20-1|TRBJ2-5
CSAKSRGTPSETQYF
>TRBV4-2|TRBJ2-3
CASSLEPGLAGRTDTQYF
>TRBV20-1|TRBJ2-3
CSASGPGTGNTDTQYF
>TRBV12-3/TRBV12-4|TRBJ1-2
CASSSGRPYGYTF
>TRBV29-1|TRBJ2-2
CSVGAPGSNTGELFF
>TRBV2|TRBJ1-2
CASSVLKGMSGEQNGYTF
>TRBV7-2|TRBJ2-1
CASSFGVHEQFF
>TRBV5-1|TRBJ2-1
CASSFRGQGLYEQFF
>TRBV18|TRBJ2-7
CASSPISAGVSSYEQYF
>TRBV7-3|TRBJ1-1
CASSLGGQVNTEAFF
>TRBV20-1|TRBJ2-7
CSALIGGTGHYEQYF
>TRBV9|TRBJ2-1
CASSGDRGRNEQFF
>TRBV6-1|TRBJ2-1
CASSHLRGSQPYNEQFF
>TRBV11-2|TRBJ2-1
CASSLRSSGGSEQFF
>TRBV29-1|TRBJ1-3
CSVQVGGTGNTIYF
>TRBV20-1|TRBJ1-6
CSARERQTYNSPLHF
>TRBV10-3|TRBJ2-5
CAISEGLPQETQYF
>TRBV11-2|TRBJ2-1
CASSSTPRGGARDEQFF
>TRBV7-2|TRBJ2-7
CASSLLAGGLNSYEQYF
>TRBV11-2|TRBJ1-1
CASSLSREAVNTEAFF
>TRBV7-2|TRBJ2-7
CASSPKWDGTYEQYF
>TRBV5-1|TRBJ1-1
CASSFGGAGRLHTEAFF
>TRBV5-6|TRBJ2-7
CASSQTGGGYEQYF
>TRBV15|TRBJ1-2
CATSRRGAVNYGYTF
>TRBV20-1|TRBJ2-7
CSALEGRGEQYF
>TRBV10-2|TRBJ1-4
CASRQGNEKLFF
>TRBV18|TRBJ2-3
CASSPFTDTQYF
>TRBV12-3/TRBV12-4|TRBJ2-7
CASSSFDGTYEQYF
>TRBV20-1|TRBJ1-5
CSAATGTSNQPQHF
>TRBV5-4|TRBJ1-4
CASSLAGGEEKLFF
>TRBV12-3/TRBV12-4|TRBJ1-1
CASSLREQGAEAFF
>TRBV6-6|TRBJ1-1
CASSKRSVNTEAFF
>TRBV7-3|TRBJ2-1
CASSAGLAGTNEQFF
>TRBV5-1|TRBJ1-1
CASSPTSGNTEAFF
>TRBV29-1|TRBJ2-3
CSVGPNRGLTDTQYF
>TRBV29-1|TRBJ1-1
CSVERMTEAFF
>TRBV29-1|TRBJ2-7
CSAQDPARLEQYF
>TRBV10-3|TRBJ1-2
CAISEYGNYGYTF
>TRBV11-2|TRBJ2-3
CASFRLASTDTQYF